This T cell receptor (beta chain) was captured by sequencing in a study of T-cell memory formation after mild COVID-19 (dated by TCRdb to 2020 to 2022). Regarding the study in general: TCR sequence clusters from the two donors were found to be largely donor specific. T-cell clones expanding and contracting after mild COVID-19 in a couple of donors were tracked by longitudinal TCRalpha and TCRbeta repertoire sequencing. The cohort comprised two young, previously healthy adult volunteers, one female and one male. Beyond this particular receptor, the publication reports: The detection of some responding clones in pre-infection memory suggests that pre-existing cross-reactive memory T cells joined the SARS-CoV-2 response. Contracting CD4+ clones were located mainly in the CM and EM memory subsets, whereas CD8+ clones were found to be enriched in EMRA. Whether the second-wave clones peaking on day 37 were SARS-CoV-2 specific was not confirmed. The study covered only a couple of mild cases, and larger cohorts including severe cases with pre-infection samples were considered necessary. From day 15 to 85, contracting clones showed balanced CD4/CD8 phenotypes, whereas a second wave of clones that expanded from day 15 to 37 leaned towards CD4+.

Sequencing took place on an Illumina NovaSeq 6000. cDNA libraries for TCRalpha and TCRbeta were prepared by 5'RACE using constant-segment primers, with sample barcodes and unique molecular identifiers added. RNA was extracted from every sample with Trizol reagent. Amplification of the libraries took two PCR steps, and the second step added a second sample barcode plus Illumina TruSeq adapters. Sequencing of the libraries was done on an Illumina NovaSeq, producing 2 x 150 bp paired-end reads. Regarding the original processing steps: With migec v1.2.7, reads were demultiplexed and then collapsed into UMI-guided consensus sequences. Using mixcr v2.1.11, the UMI consensuses were aligned to TRA and TRB V and J templates and assembled into clonotypes. A clonotype was counted as expanded or contracted only if both edgeR and NoisET called the change significant, with noise models trained on biological replicates. For edgeR calls, the thresholds were a false discovery rate-adjusted p below 0.01 and a log2 fold-change of 1. As an exploratory analysis of dynamics, PCA with hierarchical clustering was applied to max-normalized trajectories of the 1000 most abundant clonotypes. The CD4 or CD8 phenotype of responding clones was assigned using the separately sequenced CD4+ and CD8+ repertoires. Using fastp trimming at Q25 and MiXCR clonotype assembly, TCRdb reanalyzed the public sequencing data and kept in-frame beta chains. All rows with the same CDR3 protein become a single entry with the most common DNA and genes. TCRdb, not the authors, supplied the V and J calls. The sample profile shows 90,000 to 120,000 distinct CDR3 sequences; 13% to 15% of them were found once. The ten largest clonotypes hold around two fifths of the sample.

This clonotype turned up a few times. Its specific antigen is unknown. No base qualities exist here, and no much larger clone lies one base off it. Ficoll-Paque density gradient centrifugation was the method used to isolate PBMCs. The CDR1 and CDR2 encoded by the germline V gene (reference sequence) are MNHEY and SMNVEV. CDR3 length: 15 amino acids, cysteine to phenylalanine. CDR3 DNA only is kept here, 45 bases in frame from base 1. V ends up 6 bases short and J 3 bases short, with an unmatched junction base count of 11. The TCR was taken from a man in his late teens or twenties who had mild COVID-19 (a few samples of this study predate the infection). The sample titles of this study are shuffled in the database, so cell type and time point are left out; the donor was told from shared clones. The sequence joins TRBV27 to TRBJ2-7, and 7 junction bases match TRBD1. Sequencing input: PBMCs or a T cell subset sorted from them (not recorded which). DNA sequence: TGTGCCAGCAGCCTCTCCGGGACAGTCTTCTACGAGCAGTACTTC. It specifies CASSLSGTVFYEQYF.